These T cell receptor beta chains were read from a single sample in a study of T-cell reconstitution after alpha-beta-depleted transplantation in children. Each CDR3 protein gets one entry after TCRdb re-called the PCR reads with MiXCR. The repertoire holds about 600,000 distinct CDR3 sequences, with 20% to 25% as singletons. The material was PBMCs, mostly from graft donor cells, obtained 360 days after TCRalphabeta/CD19-depleted stem cell transplant. These TCRs come from a boy in the first two years of life who had a stem cell transplant for acute myeloid leukemia, so the T cells may come from the graft donor. The CDR3 runs from the conserved cysteine through the conserved F or W. A D gene is named only where the DNA matches it firmly. Clone size appears in some rows only: once, few, many, or a class for an expanded clone.

V: TRBV10-2; D: TRBD2; size: NA; J: TRBJ2-2; DNA: TGCGCCAGCAGCCAGACTAGCGTCACCGGGGAGCTGTTTTTT; CDR3: CASSQTSVTGELFF
V: TRBV25-1; D: NA; size: few; J: TRBJ1-5; DNA: TGTGCCAGCAGCGGGACGGACCCCTATCAGCCCCAGCATTTT; CDR3: CASSGTDPYQPQHF
V: TRBV5-1; D: TRBD1; size: few; J: TRBJ2-3; DNA: TGCGCCAGCAGCTCGACAGGGGGAGATACGCAGTATTTT; CDR3: CASSSTGGDTQYF
V: TRBV30; D: TRBD2; size: NA; J: TRBJ2-3; DNA: TGTGCCTGGAGTCGGAAGCGGACTAGCGGGGAAACAGATACGCAGTATTTT; CDR3: CAWSRKRTSGETDTQYF
V: TRBV7-2; D: NA; size: few; J: TRBJ2-1; DNA: TGTGCCAGCAGGACGGGGGGCCGCCCCTACAATGAGCAGTTCTTC; CDR3: CASRTGGRPYNEQFF
V: TRBV5-1; D: NA; size: NA; J: TRBJ1-1; DNA: TGCGCCAGCCTCGACGCCCCTCGGGGCGACACTGAAGCTTTCTTT; CDR3: CASLDAPRGDTEAFF
V: TRBV6-2/TRBV6-3; D: NA; size: NA; J: TRBJ2-7; DNA: TGTGCCAGCAGTCGGGACGGAACTTCCTACGAGCAGTACTTC; CDR3: CASSRDGTSYEQYF
V: TRBV5-1; D: NA; size: few; J: TRBJ2-1; DNA: TGCGCCAGCAGCTTCCAGAATGAGCAGTTCTTC; CDR3: CASSFQNEQFF
V: TRBV12-3/TRBV12-4; D: NA; size: many; J: TRBJ1-1; DNA: TGTGCCAGCAGGGGTGCGGGAAATCGTTTGAACACTGAAGCTTTCTTT; CDR3: CASRGAGNRLNTEAFF
V: TRBV6-5; D: TRBD1; size: NA; J: TRBJ2-1; DNA: TGTGCCAGCAGTTCCTCGACGCTGGGACAGGGGTACAATGAGCAGTTCTTC; CDR3: CASSSSTLGQGYNEQFF
V: TRBV5-1; D: TRBD2; size: NA; J: TRBJ2-5; DNA: TGCGCCAGCAGCTCCCTGCCCTCAGCGGGGAAGGAGACCCAGTACTTC; CDR3: CASSSLPSAGKETQYF
V: TRBV7-2; D: TRBD2; size: many; J: TRBJ2-1; DNA: TGTGCCAGCAGCTTTAGCGGGGGGGCGGCAAATGAGCAGTTCTTC; CDR3: CASSFSGGAANEQFF
V: TRBV15; D: NA; size: few; J: TRBJ2-1; DNA: TGTGCCACCAGCAGGGGGTCCGGGAATGAGCAGTTCTTC; CDR3: CATSRGSGNEQFF
V: TRBV6-5; D: TRBD2; size: many; J: TRBJ2-1; DNA: TGTGCCAGCAGTAACCTAGCGGGGGGGCAATTCTTC; CDR3: CASSNLAGGQFF
V: TRBV4-1; D: TRBD1; size: few; J: TRBJ2-3; DNA: TGCGCCAGCAGCCGGACAGGGGGACCCACAGATACGCAGTATTTT; CDR3: CASSRTGGPTDTQYF
V: TRBV27; D: NA; size: few; J: TRBJ2-7; DNA: TGTGCCAGCAGTTTTGGGGCGGGGACCTACGAGCAGTACTTC; CDR3: CASSFGAGTYEQYF
V: TRBV25-1; D: NA; size: NA; J: TRBJ2-3; DNA: TGTGCCAGCATAGGGGCCCTTTTCACAGATACGCAGTATTTT; CDR3: CASIGALFTDTQYF
V: TRBV20-1; D: NA; size: NA; J: TRBJ1-5; DNA: TGCAGTGCTAGAGGCCAGCGGACTCAGCCCCAGCATTTT; CDR3: CSARGQRTQPQHF
V: TRBV20-1; D: TRBD1; size: few; J: TRBJ2-3; DNA: TGCAGTGCCCCGGGACAGGGGCTTGGGTGGGATACGCAGTATTTT; CDR3: CSAPGQGLGWDTQYF
V: TRBV5-1; D: NA; size: NA; J: TRBJ1-2; DNA: TGCGCCAGCAGCTTGACAGGGAATCTCGACTATGGCTACACCTTC; CDR3: CASSLTGNLDYGYTF
V: TRBV3-1; D: NA; size: NA; J: TRBJ1-2; DNA: TGTGCCAGCAGCCGTTCCAAGCCAGGGTTGGTCTATGGCTACACCTTC; CDR3: CASSRSKPGLVYGYTF
V: TRBV7-9; D: NA; size: many; J: TRBJ2-7; DNA: TGTGCCAGCAGCTCTGCCGACAGAGCCTACGAGCAGTACTTC; CDR3: CASSSADRAYEQYF
V: TRBV20-1; D: TRBD1; size: NA; J: TRBJ1-1; DNA: TGCAGTGCGAGGACAGGTTCCCCTGAAGCTTTCTTT; CDR3: CSARTGSPEAFF
V: TRBV15; D: TRBD1; size: NA; J: TRBJ2-3; DNA: TGTGCCACCAGCCGGGACAGGTTTACAGATACGCAGTATTTT; CDR3: CATSRDRFTDTQYF
V: TRBV28; D: NA; size: NA; J: TRBJ2-3; DNA: TGTGCCAGCAGTTCGCACGGACGCTTCCATACGCAGTATTTT; CDR3: CASSSHGRFHTQYF
V: TRBV20-1; D: NA; size: few; J: TRBJ2-1; DNA: TGCAGTGCCCCCGAGACAGTTTACAATGAGCAGTTCTTC; CDR3: CSAPETVYNEQFF
V: TRBV7-2; D: TRBD1; size: NA; J: TRBJ2-7; DNA: TGTGCCAGCAGCTTAGTAGGGGACAGCTCATACGAGCAGTACTTC; CDR3: CASSLVGDSSYEQYF
V: TRBV9; D: NA; size: NA; J: TRBJ1-1; DNA: TGTGCCAGCAGCGCTAGTGGCACTGAAGCTTTCTTT; CDR3: CASSASGTEAFF
V: TRBV7-9; D: NA; size: NA; J: TRBJ1-1; DNA: TGTGCCAGCAGGTTCCGGGACGGAAGGACTGAAGCTTTCTTT; CDR3: CASRFRDGRTEAFF
V: TRBV18; D: TRBD1; size: few; J: TRBJ2-1; DNA: TGTGCCAGCTCACCCTTTTCCGCCTCCACAGGGGATGAGCAGTTCTTC; CDR3: CASSPFSASTGDEQFF
V: TRBV6-1; D: NA; size: few; J: TRBJ2-5; DNA: TGTGCCAGCAGCTCACCGGACCTCTGGGATGGAGAGACCCAGTACTTC; CDR3: CASSSPDLWDGETQYF
V: TRBV29-1; D: TRBD2; size: NA; J: TRBJ2-5; DNA: TGCAGCGTTTCCGGGACTAGCAGTTTTGGGGAGACCCAGTACTTC; CDR3: CSVSGTSSFGETQYF
V: TRBV20-1; D: NA; size: NA; J: TRBJ2-2; DNA: TGCAGTGCTAGAGCGATAGGCACCGGGGAGCTGTTTTTT; CDR3: CSARAIGTGELFF
V: TRBV12-3/TRBV12-4; D: NA; size: NA; J: TRBJ2-6; DNA: TGTGCCAGCAGTTTGAGTGGGGGACCTACTGGGGCCAACGTCCTGACTTTC; CDR3: CASSLSGGPTGANVLTF
V: TRBV20-1; D: NA; size: many; J: TRBJ1-1; DNA: TGCAGTGTGTACACTGAAGCTTTCTTT; CDR3: CSVYTEAFF
V: TRBV9; D: TRBD2; size: NA; J: TRBJ2-1; DNA: TGTGCCAGCAGCCCGCAGCGGGGGGATAGAAATGAGCAGTTCTTC; CDR3: CASSPQRGDRNEQFF
V: TRBV10-3; D: NA; size: few; J: TRBJ2-7; DNA: TGTGCCATCAGTCCCCTACTAGGAGCCCCTCTCGAGCAGTACTTC; CDR3: CAISPLLGAPLEQYF
V: TRBV18; D: NA; size: many; J: TRBJ2-7; DNA: TGTGCCAGCTCACCTCTCTCCCGCGGTTACGAGCAGTACTTC; CDR3: CASSPLSRGYEQYF
V: TRBV12-3/TRBV12-4; D: TRBD1; size: few; J: TRBJ1-4; DNA: TGTGCCAGCAGTCCTCGGACAGGGGGTAATGAAAAACTGTTTTTT; CDR3: CASSPRTGGNEKLFF
V: TRBV20-1; D: NA; size: NA; J: TRBJ1-4; DNA: TGCAGTGCTAGAGATCGTGGCAGCCCAGCAACTAATGAAAAACTGTTTTTT; CDR3: CSARDRGSPATNEKLFF
V: TRBV29-1; D: TRBD2; size: many; J: TRBJ2-1; DNA: TGCAGCGTTGATTCAGGGAGGGTTTTAGAGTACAATGAGCAGTTCTTC; CDR3: CSVDSGRVLEYNEQFF
V: TRBV12-3/TRBV12-4; D: TRBD2; size: few; J: TRBJ2-3; DNA: TGTGCCAGCAGTTTAGGAGCGGGGGGGCCTAAGAGCACAGATACGCAGTATTTT; CDR3: CASSLGAGGPKSTDTQYF
V: TRBV19; D: NA; size: many; J: TRBJ1-1; DNA: TGTGCCAGTAGTGGAGGCAGGTACCTAAGAACTGAAGCTTTCTTT; CDR3: CASSGGRYLRTEAFF
V: TRBV9; D: NA; size: NA; J: TRBJ1-2; DNA: TGTGCCAGCAGCCCACAGGGAGGGAACTATGGCTACACCTTC; CDR3: CASSPQGGNYGYTF
V: TRBV4-3; D: TRBD1; size: once; J: TRBJ2-4; DNA: TGCGCCAGCAGCCAGGGTACAGGGGGAGCCAAAAACATTCAGTACTTC; CDR3: CASSQGTGGAKNIQYF
V: TRBV27; D: NA; size: NA; J: TRBJ1-5; DNA: TGTGCCAGCAGTTTATCGAAAACAGACAATCAGCCCCAGCATTTT; CDR3: CASSLSKTDNQPQHF
V: TRBV12-3/TRBV12-4; D: NA; size: NA; J: TRBJ2-1; DNA: TGTGCCAGCAGTTTATTCGGGACTGCCGTTGGTGAGCAGTTCTTC; CDR3: CASSLFGTAVGEQFF
V: TRBV4-3; D: NA; size: NA; J: TRBJ1-1; DNA: TGCGCCAGCAGCAACGGGGAGGGGGGAAACACTGAAGCTTTCTTT; CDR3: CASSNGEGGNTEAFF
V: TRBV20-1; D: TRBD2; size: few; J: TRBJ2-5; DNA: TGCAGTGCTATAGGGGGGAGCGGGGGGGCTCTGGGGACCCAGTACTTC; CDR3: CSAIGGSGGALGTQYF
V: TRBV6-1; D: NA; size: few; J: TRBJ2-2; DNA: TGTGCTGAGGGACCCTGGAGAACCGGGGAGCTGTTTTTT; CDR3: CAEGPWRTGELFF
V: TRBV2; D: NA; size: NA; J: TRBJ2-1; DNA: TGTGCCCCCCCGGGGCAGTACAATGAGCAGTTCTTC; CDR3: CAPPGQYNEQFF
V: TRBV7-6; D: TRBD1; size: NA; J: TRBJ1-1; DNA: TGTGCCAGCAGCCCCAGGGGGGGAGCTGAAGCTTTCTTT; CDR3: CASSPRGGAEAFF
V: TRBV10-3; D: NA; size: NA; J: TRBJ1-2; DNA: TGTGCCATCAGTGACCCTATTTACCAGGGCCGCTATGGCTACACCTTC; CDR3: CAISDPIYQGRYGYTF
V: TRBV20-1; D: NA; size: NA; J: TRBJ1-1; DNA: TGCAGTGCAGGCAGGAGGAACACTGAAGCTTTCTTT; CDR3: CSAGRRNTEAFF